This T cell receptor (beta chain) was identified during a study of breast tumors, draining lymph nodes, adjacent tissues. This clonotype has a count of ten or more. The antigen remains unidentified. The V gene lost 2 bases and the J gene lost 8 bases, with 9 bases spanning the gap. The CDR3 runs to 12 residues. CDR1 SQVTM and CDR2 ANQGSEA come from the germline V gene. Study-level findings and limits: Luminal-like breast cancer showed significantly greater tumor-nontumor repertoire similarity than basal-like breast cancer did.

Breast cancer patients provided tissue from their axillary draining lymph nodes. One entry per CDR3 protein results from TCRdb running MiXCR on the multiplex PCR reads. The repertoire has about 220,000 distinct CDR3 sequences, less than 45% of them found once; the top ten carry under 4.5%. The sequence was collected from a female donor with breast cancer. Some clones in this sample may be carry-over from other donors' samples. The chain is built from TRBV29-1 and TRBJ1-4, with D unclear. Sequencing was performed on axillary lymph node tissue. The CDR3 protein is CSVESAGEKLFF. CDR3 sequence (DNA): TGCAGCGTTGAATCTGCCGGGGAAAAACTGTTTTTT. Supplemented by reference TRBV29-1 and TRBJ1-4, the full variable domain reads SAVISQKPSRDICQRGTSLTIQCQVDSQVTMMFWYRQQPGQSLTLIATANQGSEATYESGFVIDKFPISRPNLTFSTLTVSNMSPEDSSIYLCSVESAGEKLFFGSGTQLSVL.